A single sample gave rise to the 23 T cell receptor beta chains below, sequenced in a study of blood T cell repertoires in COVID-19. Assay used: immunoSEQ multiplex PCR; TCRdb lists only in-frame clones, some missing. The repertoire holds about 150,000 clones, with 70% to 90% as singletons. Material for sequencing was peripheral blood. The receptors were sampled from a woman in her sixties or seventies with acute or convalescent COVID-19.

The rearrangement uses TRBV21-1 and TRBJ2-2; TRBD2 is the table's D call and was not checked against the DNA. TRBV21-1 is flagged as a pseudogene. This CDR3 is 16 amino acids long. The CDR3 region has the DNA TGTGCCAGCAGCAAAGTAGTTAGCGGGGGGGCCGGGGAGCTGTTTTTT. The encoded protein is CASSKVVSGGAGELFF.

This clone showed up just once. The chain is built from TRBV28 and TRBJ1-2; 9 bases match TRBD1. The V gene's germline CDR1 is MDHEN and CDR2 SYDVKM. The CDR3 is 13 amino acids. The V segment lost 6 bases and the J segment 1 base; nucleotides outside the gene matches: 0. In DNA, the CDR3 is TGTGCCAGCAGGACAGGGGGTAACTATGGCTACACCTTC. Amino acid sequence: CASRTGGNYGYTF.

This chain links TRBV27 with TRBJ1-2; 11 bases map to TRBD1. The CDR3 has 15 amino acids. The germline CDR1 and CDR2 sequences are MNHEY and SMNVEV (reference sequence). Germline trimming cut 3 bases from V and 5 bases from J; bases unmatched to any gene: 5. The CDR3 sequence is CASSFYGTGGYGYTF. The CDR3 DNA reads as TGTGCCAGCAGTTTCTACGGGACAGGGGGGTATGGCTACACCTTC.

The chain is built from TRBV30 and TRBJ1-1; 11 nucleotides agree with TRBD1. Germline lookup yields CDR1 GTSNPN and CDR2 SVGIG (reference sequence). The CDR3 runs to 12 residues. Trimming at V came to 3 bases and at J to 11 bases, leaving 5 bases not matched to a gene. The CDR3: CAWSGTGGLAFF. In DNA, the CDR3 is TGTGCCTGGAGCGGGACAGGGGGACTCGCTTTCTTT.

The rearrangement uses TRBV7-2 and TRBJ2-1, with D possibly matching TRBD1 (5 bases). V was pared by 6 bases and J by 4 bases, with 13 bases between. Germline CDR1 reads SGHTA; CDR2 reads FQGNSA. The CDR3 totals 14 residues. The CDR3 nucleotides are TGTGCCAGCAGTCAAGGGGCGAGATACAATGAGCAGTTCTTC. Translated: CASSQGARYNEQFF.

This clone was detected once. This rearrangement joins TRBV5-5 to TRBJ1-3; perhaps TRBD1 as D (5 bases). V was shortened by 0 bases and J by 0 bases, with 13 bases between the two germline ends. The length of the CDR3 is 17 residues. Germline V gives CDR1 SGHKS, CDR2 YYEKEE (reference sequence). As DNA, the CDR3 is TGTGCCAGCAGCTTGGTCCCGGGGGGGTCCTCTGGAAACACCATATATTTT. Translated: CASSLVPGGSSGNTIYF.

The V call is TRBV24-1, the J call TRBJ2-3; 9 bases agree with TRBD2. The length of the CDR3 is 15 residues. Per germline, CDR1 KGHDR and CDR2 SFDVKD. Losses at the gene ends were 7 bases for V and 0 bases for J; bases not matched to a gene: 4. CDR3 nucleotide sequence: TGTGCCACCAGCTTAGCGGGGGCTAGCACAGATACGCAGTATTTT. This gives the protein CATSLAGASTDTQYF.

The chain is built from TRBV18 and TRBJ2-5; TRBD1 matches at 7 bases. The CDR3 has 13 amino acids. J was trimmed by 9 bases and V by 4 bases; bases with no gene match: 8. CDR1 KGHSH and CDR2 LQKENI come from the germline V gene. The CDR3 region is CASSLVQGDSQYF. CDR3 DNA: TGTGCCAGCTCACTTGTCCAGGGGGATTCCCAGTACTTC.

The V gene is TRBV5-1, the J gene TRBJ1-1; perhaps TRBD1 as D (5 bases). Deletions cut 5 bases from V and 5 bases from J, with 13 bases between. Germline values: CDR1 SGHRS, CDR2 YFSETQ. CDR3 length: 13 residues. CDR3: CASSQGSGTEAFF. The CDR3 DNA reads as TGCGCCAGCAGTCAGGGAAGTGGTACTGAAGCTTTCTTT.

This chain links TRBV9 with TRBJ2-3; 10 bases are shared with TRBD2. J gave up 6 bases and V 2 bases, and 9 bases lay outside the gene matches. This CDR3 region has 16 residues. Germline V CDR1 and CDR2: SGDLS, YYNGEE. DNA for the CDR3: TGTGCCAGCAGCGTCCTAGCGGGGGCCCCCGGGGATACGCAGTATTTT. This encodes CASSVLAGAPGDTQYF.

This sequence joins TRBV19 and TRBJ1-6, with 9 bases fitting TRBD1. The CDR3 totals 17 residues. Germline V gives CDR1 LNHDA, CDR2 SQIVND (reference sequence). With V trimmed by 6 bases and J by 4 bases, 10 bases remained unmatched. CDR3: CASRPQTGTGYNSPLHF. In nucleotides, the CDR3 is TGTGCCAGTAGACCCCAGACCGGGACAGGGTATAATTCACCCCTCCACTTT. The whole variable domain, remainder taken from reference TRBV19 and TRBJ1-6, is DGGITQSPKYLFRKEGQNVTLSCEQNLNHDAMYWYRQDPGQGLRLIYYSQIVNDFQKGDIAEGYSVSREKKESFPLTVTSAQKNPTAFYLCASRPQTGTGYNSPLHFGNGTRLTVT.

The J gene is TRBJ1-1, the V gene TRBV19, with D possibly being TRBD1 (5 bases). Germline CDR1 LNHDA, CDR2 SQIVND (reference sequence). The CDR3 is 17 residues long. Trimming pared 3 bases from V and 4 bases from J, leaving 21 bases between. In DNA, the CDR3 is TGTGCCAGTAGTATCTTCCCCCTAACAGGCCGGAGCACTGAAGCTTTCTTT. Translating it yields CASSIFPLTGRSTEAFF.

CDR3 sequence reads: CASNSPAGGGRYGYTF. The CDR3 DNA reads TGTGCCAGCAACTCCCCGGCGGGGGGCGGAAGGTATGGCTACACCTTC. J is TRBJ1-2 and V is TRBV19; D might be TRBD1 (6 bases). V was clipped by 9 bases and J by 5 bases, with 25 bases between them. The CDR3 has 16 residues. Germline V CDR1 and CDR2: LNHDA, SQIVND (reference sequence).

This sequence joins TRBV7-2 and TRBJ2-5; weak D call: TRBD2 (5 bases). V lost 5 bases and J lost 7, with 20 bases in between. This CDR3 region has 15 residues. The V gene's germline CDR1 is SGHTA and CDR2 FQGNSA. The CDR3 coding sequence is TGTGCCAGCAGCACCGAACCTGGTGGCCGGGGGACCCAGTACTTC. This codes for CASSTEPGGRGTQYF.

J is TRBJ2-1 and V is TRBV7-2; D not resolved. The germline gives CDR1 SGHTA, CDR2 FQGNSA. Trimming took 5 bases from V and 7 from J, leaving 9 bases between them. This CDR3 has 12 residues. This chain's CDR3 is CASSDWQNEQFF. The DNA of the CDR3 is TGTGCCAGCAGCGACTGGCAGAATGAGCAGTTCTTC.

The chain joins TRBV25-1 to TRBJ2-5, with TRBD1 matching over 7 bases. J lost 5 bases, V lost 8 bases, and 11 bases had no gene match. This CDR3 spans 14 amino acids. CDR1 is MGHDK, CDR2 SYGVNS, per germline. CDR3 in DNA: TGTGCCAGCGGGAGACAGGGAATTTGGGAGACCCAGTACTTC. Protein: CASGRQGIWETQYF. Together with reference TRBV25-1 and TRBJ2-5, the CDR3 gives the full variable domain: EADIYQTPRYLVIGTGKKITLECSQTMGHDKMYWYQQDPGMELHLIHYSYGVNSTEKGDLSSESTVSRIRTEHFPLTLESARPSHTSQYLCASGRQGIWETQYFGPGTRLLVL.

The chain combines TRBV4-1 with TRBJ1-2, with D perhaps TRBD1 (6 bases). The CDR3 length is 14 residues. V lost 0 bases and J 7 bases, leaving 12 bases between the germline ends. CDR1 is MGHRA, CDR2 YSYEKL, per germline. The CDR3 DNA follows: TGCGCCAGCAGCCAAGATCTAGGGGGAAGTGGCTACACCTTC. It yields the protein CASSQDLGGSGYTF.

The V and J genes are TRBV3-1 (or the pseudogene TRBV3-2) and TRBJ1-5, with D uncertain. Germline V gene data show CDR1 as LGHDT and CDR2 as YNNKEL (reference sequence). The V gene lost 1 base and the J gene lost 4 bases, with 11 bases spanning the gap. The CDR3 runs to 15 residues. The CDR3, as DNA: TGTGCCAGCAGCCAAGCTTTCTCAGATAATCAGCCCCAGCATTTT. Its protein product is CASSQAFSDNQPQHF.

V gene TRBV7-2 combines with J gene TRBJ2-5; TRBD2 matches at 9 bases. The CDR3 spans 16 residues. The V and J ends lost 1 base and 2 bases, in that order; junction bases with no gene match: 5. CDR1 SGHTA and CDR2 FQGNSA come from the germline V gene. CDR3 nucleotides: TGTGCCAGCAGCTTAGTCAGCGGGGGGTGGCAAGAGACCCAGTACTTC. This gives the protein CASSLVSGGWQETQYF.

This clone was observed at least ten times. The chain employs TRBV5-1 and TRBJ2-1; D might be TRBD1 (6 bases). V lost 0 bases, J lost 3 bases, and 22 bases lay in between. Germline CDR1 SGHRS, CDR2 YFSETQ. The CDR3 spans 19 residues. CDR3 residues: CASSLGEKIAGDSYNEQFF. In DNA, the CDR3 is TGCGCCAGCAGCTTGGGGGAGAAAATAGCAGGGGATAGCTACAATGAGCAGTTCTTC.

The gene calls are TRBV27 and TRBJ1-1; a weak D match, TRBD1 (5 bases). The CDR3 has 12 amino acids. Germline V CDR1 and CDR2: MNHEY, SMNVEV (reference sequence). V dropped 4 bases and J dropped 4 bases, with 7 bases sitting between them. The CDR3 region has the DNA TGTGCCAGCAGTTCGGGACTCACTGAAGCTTTCTTT. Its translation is CASSSGLTEAFF.

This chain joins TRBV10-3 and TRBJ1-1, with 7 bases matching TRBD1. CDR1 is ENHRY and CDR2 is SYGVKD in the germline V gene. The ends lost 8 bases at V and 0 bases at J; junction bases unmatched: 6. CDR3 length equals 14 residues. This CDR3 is CAIGQGEVNTEAFF. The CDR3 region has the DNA TGTGCCATCGGGCAGGGGGAGGTGAACACTGAAGCTTTCTTT.

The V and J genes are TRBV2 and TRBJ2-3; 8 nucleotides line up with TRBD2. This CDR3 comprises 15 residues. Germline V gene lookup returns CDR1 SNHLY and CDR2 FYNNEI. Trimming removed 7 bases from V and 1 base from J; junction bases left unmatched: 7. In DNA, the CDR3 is TGTGCCAGCATAGGATACGGGGGGGGCACAGATACGCAGTATTTT. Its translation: CASIGYGGGTDTQYF.